A single sample gave rise to the 23 T cell receptor beta chains below, sequenced in a study of blood T cells in healthy people across ages. Alongside a J-beta primer mix, a sample-barcoded 5' primer served in a second PCR lasting roughly 7 to 11 cycles. TCRdb used MiXCR to reprocess the 5' RACE reads, holding one entry per CDR3 protein. The repertoire includes 800,000 to 950,000 distinct CDR3 sequences, 25% to 35% of them detected once, and roughly 10% sits in the top ten. The same data also contributed to another study, on T cells of mothers and their children.

Sequenced sample: blood. These receptors were taken from a woman aged 40-49 years in good health.

A word on this clonotype: At one boundary the junction diverges from the germline segment, which might be a read error. V and J are TRBV29-1 and TRBJ1-5; D ambiguous. Germline CDR1 is SQVTM and CDR2 is ANQGSEA. The CDR3 extends over 15 amino acids. As DNA, the CDR3 is TGCAACGTTAAACTCTCCGGGAATAGCAATCAGCCCCAGCATTTT. Amino acid sequence: CNVKLSGNSNQPQHF.

This clonotype appeared a single time. The chain is built from TRBV20-1 and TRBJ2-1, with D maybe TRBD1 (6 bases). Germline V gene data show CDR1 as DFQATT and CDR2 as SNEGSKA (reference sequence). This CDR3 spans 16 amino acids. The V and J ends lost 6 bases and 12 bases respectively, with 30 bases between them. The CDR3 bases are TGCAGTGCCGCGACCTCAGGACAGATAATTGGAGCTCCGCAGTTCTTC. This encodes CSAATSGQIIGAPQFF.

As concerns this clonotype: This could be a read error, since a much larger clone is one nucleotide away. V usage is TRBV10-3 and J usage is TRBJ1-2; possible D gene TRBD1, 5 bases. From germline, CDR1 is ENHRY and CDR2 SYGVKD. The CDR3 is 14 residues long. CDR3 in DNA: TGTGCCGTCAGTGAGTCGGCAGGGTCTAATGGCTACACCTTC. Translating it yields CAVSESAGSNGYTF.

As for this clonotype: At one end, the junction sequence differs from germline, possibly due to a read error. The J gene is TRBJ2-4, the V gene TRBV7-2; D is perhaps TRBD1 (5 bases). The DNA matches TRBJ2-7 better at its end, which makes the J call doubtful. The germline V gene encodes CDR1 SGHTA and CDR2 FQGNSA. The CDR3 has 14 amino acids. This chain's CDR3 is CVSSLEQVRHEQYF. The CDR3, as DNA: TGTGTCAGCAGCTTAGAACAGGTTCGGCACGAGCAGTACTTC.

In this sample, this clonotype turned up a few times. V gene TRBV4-3 combines with J gene TRBJ2-3; no clear D gene. Germline CDR1 LGHNA, CDR2 YSLEER. This CDR3 region has 14 residues. The V and J ends lost 1 base and 3 bases respectively, with 8 bases between them. CDR3 in amino acids: CASSQVVETDTQYF. The CDR3 DNA follows: TGCGCCAGCAGCCAAGTCGTGGAAACAGATACGCAGTATTTT.

This clonotype has at least ten counts. V is TRBV9 and J is TRBJ2-1; no clear D gene. Trimming left V 4 bases short and J 2 bases short, with 10 bases between. The germline gives CDR1 SGDLS, CDR2 YYNGEE. The CDR3 has 14 residues. The CDR3 sequence is CASSPESTYNEQFF. CDR3 sequence (DNA): TGTGCCAGCAGCCCCGAGTCAACCTACAATGAGCAGTTCTTC.

There are a few counts of this clonotype. This chain connects TRBV7-9 to TRBJ1-1; D ambiguous. The CDR3 runs to 12 residues. The V end was cut by 7 bases, the J end by 8 bases, with 14 bases between. Per the germline V gene, CDR1 is SEHNR and CDR2 is FQNEAQ (reference sequence). This CDR3 is CASTPRTVEAFF. For the CDR3, the DNA is TGTGCCAGCACCCCGAGAACGGTGGAAGCTTTCTTT.

This clonotype has at least ten counts. The chain carries TRBV5-1 and TRBJ2-7, with D possibly being TRBD1 (6 bases). CDR1 and CDR2 (germline): SGHRS, YFSETQ. The CDR3 length is 13 residues. Trimming pared 2 bases from V and 5 bases from J, leaving 11 bases between. The CDR3 DNA reads TGCGCCAGCAGCTTATGGAAGGGGGACGAGCAGTACTTC. This translates into CASSLWKGDEQYF.

This clonotype was counted only a few times. This CDR3 reads CAVQSRGANVLTF. The DNA of the CDR3 is TGTGCCGTCCAGAGTCGGGGGGCCAACGTCCTGACTTTC. The rearrangement links TRBV6-6 to TRBJ2-6, with unresolved D. Germline-derived CDR1 and CDR2 are MNHNY and SVGAGI (reference sequence). V was cut by 11 bases and J by 4 bases, with 12 bases left in between. The CDR3 sequence is 13 residues long.

In this sample, this clonotype turned up a few times. The CDR3 spells CASSQDGSNQPQHF. The DNA for the CDR3 is TGCGCCAGCAGCCAAGATGGTAGCAATCAGCCCCAGCATTTT. This sequence joins TRBV4-1 and TRBJ1-5; D unclear. The germline CDR1 and CDR2 sequences are MGHRA and YSYEKL. CDR3 length equals 14 residues. Trimming took off 0 bases at V and 0 bases at J, with 3 bases between the two ends.

The rearrangement joins TRBV3-1 to TRBJ1-1; 7 positions agree with TRBD1. V lost 7 bases and J lost 4; bases outside the gene matches: 15. This CDR3 is built from 16 residues. Germline CDR1 is LGHDT and CDR2 is YNNKEL (reference sequence). CDR3 amino acids: CASTKTGKLFLTEAFF. For the CDR3, the DNA is TGTGCCAGCACCAAGACAGGGAAATTATTCCTCACTGAAGCTTTCTTT.

The table lists this clonotype with many counts. The chain recombines TRBV11-2 with TRBJ1-5; possible D gene TRBD1, 5 bases. Germline CDR1 and CDR2: SGHAT and FQNNGV. Trimming pared 5 bases from V and 1 base from J, leaving 15 bases between. The CDR3 covers 16 residues. This CDR3 is CASSPRGDRSNQPQHF. The DNA of the CDR3 is TGTGCCAGCAGCCCCCGGGGGGACCGAAGCAATCAGCCCCAGCATTTT.

Here the CDR3 reads CSARAPAGGQSEQFF. The CDR3 DNA sequence: TGCAGTGCTAGAGCCCCCGCGGGGGGGCAGAGTGAGCAGTTCTTC. The chain combines TRBV20-1 with TRBJ2-1; 9 positions agree with TRBD2. Germline trimming cut 1 base from V and 9 bases from J; bases unmatched to any gene: 10. This CDR3 has 15 amino acids. Germline V gives CDR1 DFQATT, CDR2 SNEGSKA (reference sequence).

J is TRBJ1-2 and V is TRBV5-1; 7 nucleotides agree with TRBD1. Germline CDR1 and CDR2: SGHRS and YFSETQ. V gave up 0 bases and J gave up 8 bases; unmatched junction bases: 4. The CDR3 runs to 13 residues. The DNA for the CDR3 is TGCGCCAGCAGCTTGGAGGGGGCTGGGGGCTACACCTTC. This codes for CASSLEGAGGYTF.

The V call is TRBV20-1, the J call TRBJ2-7; 7 positions match TRBD1. The CDR3 covers 14 residues. The V and J ends lost 0 bases and 3 bases, in that order; junction bases with no gene match: 5. Germline CDR1 reads DFQATT; CDR2 reads SNEGSKA (reference sequence). CDR3 loop: CSARDPRTGYEQYF. CDR3 bases: TGCAGTGCTAGAGATCCACGGACAGGCTACGAGCAGTACTTC.

Concerning this clonotype: Relative to the germline gene, one junction end is altered; a read error may explain this. The chain employs TRBV6-5 and TRBJ1-2, with unresolved D. This CDR3 has 14 residues. Looked up from germline, CDR1 is MNHEY and CDR2 is SVGAGI. The chain's CDR3 is CTSSPDVEDYGYTF. The CDR3, as DNA: TGTACCAGCAGCCCTGACGTCGAGGACTATGGCTACACCTTC.

Details on this clonotype: A junction boundary mismatches the germline segment, possibly from a read error. The chain carries TRBV6-5 and TRBJ1-1; D unresolved. The length of the CDR3 is 15 residues. From germline, CDR1 is MNHEY and CDR2 SVGAGI. CDR3 residues: CAGSYERGANTEAFF. CDR3 nucleotides: TGTGCCGGCAGTTACGAACGGGGAGCGAACACTGAAGCTTTCTTT.

This clonotype was picked up a small number of times. The CDR3 sequence: CSVGQAQNTEAFF. The CDR3 nucleotides read TGCAGCGTTGGACAGGCCCAGAACACTGAAGCTTTCTTT. The chain uses TRBV29-1 and TRBJ1-1, with a weak D call TRBD1 (6 bases). In germline, CDR1 is SQVTM, CDR2 ANQGSEA. The CDR3 sequence is 13 residues long. V was clipped by 4 bases and J by 1 base, with 10 bases between them.

This clonotype was counted between two and nine times. The V call is TRBV11-2, the J call TRBJ2-5; D is ambiguous. With 0 bases removed from V and 11 bases from J, the gap between germline ends came to 10 bases. This CDR3 has 12 amino acids. The germline V gene encodes CDR1 SGHAT and CDR2 FQNNGV. The CDR3 DNA reads as TGTGCCAGCAGCTTAGAGGCAGGTCTTCAGTACTTC. Protein: CASSLEAGLQYF.

The genes are TRBV5-1 and TRBJ2-3; TRBD1 might be the D (5 bases). The length of the CDR3 is 15 residues. V was pared by 0 bases and J by 4 bases, with 12 bases between. Germline V gene data show CDR1 as SGHRS and CDR2 as YFSETQ. CDR3 in amino acids: CASSLGGASADTQYF. The CDR3 region has the DNA TGCGCCAGCAGCTTGGGTGGGGCTTCGGCAGATACGCAGTATTTT. Looking up the rest from reference TRBV5-1 and TRBJ2-3 gives the full variable domain: KAGVTQTPRYLIKTRGQQVTLSCSPISGHRSVSWYQQTPGQGLQFLFEYFSETQRNKGNFPGRFSGRQFSNSRSEMNVSTLELGDSALYLCASSLGGASADTQYFGPGTRLTVL.

This clonotype was observed a few times. CDR3 sequence: CASSPETGREQYF. The CDR3, as DNA: TGTGCCAGCAGCCCGGAGACAGGACGCGAGCAGTACTTC. The rearrangement links TRBV3-1 to TRBJ2-5; TRBD1 is a possible D gene (6 bases). The end of the DNA aligns better with TRBJ2-7, so the J call may be wrong. This CDR3 has 13 amino acids. Germline assignment: CDR1 LGHDT and CDR2 YNNKEL (reference sequence).

V usage is TRBV10-3 and J usage is TRBJ1-1; 7 bases line up with TRBD1. This CDR3 has 14 amino acids. V dropped 6 bases and J dropped 4; count of bases not matched to a gene: 8. Looked up from germline, CDR1 is ENHRY and CDR2 is SYGVKD. CDR3 nucleotide sequence: TGTGCCATCAGAGGGGGCAGGGGAGCCACTGAAGCTTTCTTT. Its translation: CAIRGGRGATEAFF.

In its sample, this clonotype was seen many times. This rearrangement joins TRBV29-1 to TRBJ2-7, with 9 bases aligning to TRBD1. In germline, CDR1 is SQVTM, CDR2 ANQGSEA. The CDR3 has 13 residues. With V trimmed by 7 bases and J by 3 bases, 7 bases remained unmatched. For the CDR3, the DNA is TGCAGCGCTCAGGGACAGGGTAGCTACGAGCAGTACTTC. Residues: CSAQGQGSYEQYF.